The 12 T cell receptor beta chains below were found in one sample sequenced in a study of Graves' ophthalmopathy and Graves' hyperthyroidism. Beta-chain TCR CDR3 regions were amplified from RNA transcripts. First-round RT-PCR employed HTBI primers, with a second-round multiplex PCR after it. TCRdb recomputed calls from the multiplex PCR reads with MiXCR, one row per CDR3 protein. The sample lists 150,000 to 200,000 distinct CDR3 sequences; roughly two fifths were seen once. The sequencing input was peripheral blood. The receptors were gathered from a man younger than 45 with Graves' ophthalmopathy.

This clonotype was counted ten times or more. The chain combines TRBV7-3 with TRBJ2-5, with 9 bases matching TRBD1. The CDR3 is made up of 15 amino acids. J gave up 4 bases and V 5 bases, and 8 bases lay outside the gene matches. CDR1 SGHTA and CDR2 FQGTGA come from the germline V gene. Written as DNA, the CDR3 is TGTGCCAGCAGCCCGGGACAGGGACGGGGAGAGACCCAGTACTTC. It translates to CASSPGQGRGETQYF.

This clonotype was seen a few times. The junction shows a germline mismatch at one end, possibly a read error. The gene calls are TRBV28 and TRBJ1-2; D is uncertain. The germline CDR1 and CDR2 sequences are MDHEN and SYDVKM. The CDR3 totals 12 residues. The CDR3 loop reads CASSLGRTALYF. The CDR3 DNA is TGTGCCAGCAGTTTGGGCAGGACGGCTCTTTACTTC.

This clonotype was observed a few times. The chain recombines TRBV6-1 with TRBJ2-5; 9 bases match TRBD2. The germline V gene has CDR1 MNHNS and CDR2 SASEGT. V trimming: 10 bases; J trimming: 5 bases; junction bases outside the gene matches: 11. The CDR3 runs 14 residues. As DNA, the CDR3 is TGTGCCACCTTAGCGGGGGCCCCTTTGGAGACCCAGTACTTC. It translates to CATLAGAPLETQYF.

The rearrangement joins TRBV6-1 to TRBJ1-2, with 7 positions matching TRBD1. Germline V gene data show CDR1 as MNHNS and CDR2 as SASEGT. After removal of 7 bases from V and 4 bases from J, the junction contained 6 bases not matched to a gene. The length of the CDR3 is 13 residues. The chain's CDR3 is CASTDRVAYGYTF. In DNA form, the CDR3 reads TGTGCCAGCACCGACAGGGTGGCCTATGGCTACACCTTC.

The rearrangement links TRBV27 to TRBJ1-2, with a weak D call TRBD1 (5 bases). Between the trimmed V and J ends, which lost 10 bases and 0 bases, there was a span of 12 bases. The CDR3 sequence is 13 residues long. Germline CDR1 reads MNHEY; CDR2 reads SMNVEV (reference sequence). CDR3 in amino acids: CATSVGANYGYTF. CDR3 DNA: TGTGCCACCTCGGTGGGGGCTAACTATGGCTACACCTTC.

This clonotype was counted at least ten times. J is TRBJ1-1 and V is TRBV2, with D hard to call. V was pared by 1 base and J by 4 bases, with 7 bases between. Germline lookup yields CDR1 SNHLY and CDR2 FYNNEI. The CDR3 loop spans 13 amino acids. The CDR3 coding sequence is TGTGCCAGCAGTGAAGTGAGTGGCACTGAAGCTTTCTTT. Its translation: CASSEVSGTEAFF.

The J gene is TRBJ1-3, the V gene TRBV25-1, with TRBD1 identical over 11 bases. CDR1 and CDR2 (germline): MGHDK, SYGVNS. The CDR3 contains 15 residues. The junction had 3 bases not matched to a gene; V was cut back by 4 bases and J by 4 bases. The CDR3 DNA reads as TGTGCCAGCAGTGTCGGACAGGGGGCGGGAAACACCATATATTTT. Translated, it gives CASSVGQGAGNTIYF.

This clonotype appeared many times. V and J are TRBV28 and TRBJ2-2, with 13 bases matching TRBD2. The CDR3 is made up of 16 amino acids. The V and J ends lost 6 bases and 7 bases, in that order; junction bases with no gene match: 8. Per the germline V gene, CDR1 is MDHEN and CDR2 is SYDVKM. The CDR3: CASSLLAGGPIGELFF. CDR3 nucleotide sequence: TGTGCCAGCAGCTTACTAGCGGGAGGGCCAATCGGGGAGCTGTTTTTT.

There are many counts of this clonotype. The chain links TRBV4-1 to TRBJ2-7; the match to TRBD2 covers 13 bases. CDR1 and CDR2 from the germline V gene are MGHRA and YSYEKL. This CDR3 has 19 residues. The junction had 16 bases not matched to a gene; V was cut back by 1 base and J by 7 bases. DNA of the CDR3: TGCGCCAGCAGCCAAGCAACGGGACTAGCGGGACTCCCGTTCGGGGAGCAGTACTTC. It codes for CASSQATGLAGLPFGEQYF.

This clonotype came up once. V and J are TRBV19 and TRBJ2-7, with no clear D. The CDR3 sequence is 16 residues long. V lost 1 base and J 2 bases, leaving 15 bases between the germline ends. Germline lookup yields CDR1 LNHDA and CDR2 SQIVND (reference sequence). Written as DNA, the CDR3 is TGTGCCAGTAGTATAGGATCGGGCGGTGGAGCCTACGAGCAGTACTTC. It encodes CASSIGSGGGAYEQYF.

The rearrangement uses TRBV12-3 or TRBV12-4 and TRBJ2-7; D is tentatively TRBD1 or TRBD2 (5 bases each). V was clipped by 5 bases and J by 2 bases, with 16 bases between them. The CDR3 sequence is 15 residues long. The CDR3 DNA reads TGTGCCAGCAGTCCCCAGGCCGGGACGACCTACGAGCAGTACTTC. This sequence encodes CASSPQAGTTYEQYF.

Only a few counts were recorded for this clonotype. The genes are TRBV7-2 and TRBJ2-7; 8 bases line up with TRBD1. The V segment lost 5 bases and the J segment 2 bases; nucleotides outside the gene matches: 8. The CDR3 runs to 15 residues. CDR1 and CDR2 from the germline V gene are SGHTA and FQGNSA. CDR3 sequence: CASSIGTGNTYEQYF. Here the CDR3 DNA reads TGTGCCAGCAGCATCGGGACAGGAAACACCTACGAGCAGTACTTC.